A selection of T cell receptor beta chains follows, all from one sample in a study of T cell repertoires in cytomegalovirus infection. TCRdb analysed the reads with MiXCR anew, one entry per CDR3 protein. Among about 450,000 distinct CDR3 sequences, roughly a third were seen once, and the ten largest hold approximately 13%. The sequencing input was PBMCs. Receptors were obtained from a human donor in good health (CMV status not recorded). Some clones in this sample may be carry-over from other donors' samples. Both conserved end residues are part of each CDR3. The D gene is left open where the match is weak. Part of the rows lack a size; the others show once, few, many or a class for expanded clones.

d_call j_call clone_size v_call cdr3_aa cdr3_nt
TRBD1 TRBJ2-7 - TRBV11-2 CASSSTGQGSYEQYF TGTGCCAGCAGCTCGACGGGACAGGGTTCCTACGAGCAGTACTTC
- TRBJ2-1 many TRBV7-2 CASSLRGGTEAYNEQFF TGTGCCAGCAGCTTGAGGGGGGGGACAGAAGCCTACAATGAGCAGTTCTTC
- TRBJ1-6 few TRBV2 CASSQENNSPLRF TGTGCCAGCTCCCAGGAGAATAATTCACCCCTCCGCTTT
- TRBJ1-2 - TRBV19 CASKRKPNYGYTF TGTGCCAGTAAGAGGAAACCTAACTATGGCTACACCTTC
- TRBJ2-3 few TRBV24-1 CATSDPTGLGTDTQYF TGTGCCACCAGTGACCCGACGGGGTTGGGCACAGATACGCAGTATTTT
- TRBJ1-1 once TRBV6-2/TRBV6-3 CASSSPAGAASTVNTEAFF TGTGCCAGCAGTTCGCCCGCTGGGGCAGCGTCGACTGTGAACACTGAAGCTTTCTTT
- TRBJ2-7 - TRBV7-8 CASSSVGHRDEQYF TGTGCCAGCAGCTCCGTCGGCCATCGCGACGAGCAGTACTTC
- TRBJ1-5 - TRBV10-3 CAVRGTSNQPQHF TGTGCCGTCAGAGGCACGAGCAATCAGCCCCAGCATTTT
TRBD2 TRBJ2-5 - TRBV12-3/TRBV12-4 CASRLSGVETQYF TGTGCCAGCCGTTTGAGCGGGGTAGAGACCCAGTACTTC
TRBD1 TRBJ1-2 - TRBV7-9 CASSQGQGINSGYTF TGTGCCAGCAGCCAGGGACAGGGGATAAACTCTGGCTACACCTTC
- TRBJ1-2 few TRBV30 CAWAGQGYGYTF TGTGCCTGGGCCGGACAAGGCTATGGCTACACCTTC
TRBD1 TRBJ2-5 - TRBV7-2 CASTLGDSNFQETQYF TGTGCCAGCACCCTTGGGGACAGCAATTTCCAAGAGACCCAGTACTTC
TRBD1 TRBJ1-5 - TRBV2 CASTQGAGGNQPQHF TGTGCCAGCACCCAGGGGGCGGGGGGCAATCAGCCCCAGCATTTT
- TRBJ2-5 few TRBV23-1 CASSQFRDNQETQYF TGCGCCAGCAGTCAGTTCCGGGACAACCAAGAGACCCAGTACTTC
- TRBJ2-1 - TRBV19 CAISMLGVNEQFF TGTGCCATTAGTATGCTGGGAGTGAATGAGCAGTTCTTC
TRBD2 TRBJ2-3 - TRBV20-1 CSARGGSLAGGHSTDTQYF TGCAGTGCTAGAGGTGGATCACTAGCGGGGGGGCATAGCACAGATACGCAGTATTTT
- TRBJ1-2 - TRBV7-9 CASSLSLNAGYGYTF TGTGCCAGCAGCTTATCCCTAAATGCAGGCTATGGCTACACCTTC
- TRBJ1-1 - TRBV5-1 CASSLEYAVVTEAFF TGCGCCAGCAGCTTGGAGTACGCGGTGGTAACTGAAGCTTTCTTT
- TRBJ2-1 few TRBV14 CASSQRMTGRLINEQFF TGTGCCAGCAGTCAGAGGATGACAGGCCGTTTGATCAATGAGCAGTTCTTC
- TRBJ2-2 - TRBV12-3/TRBV12-4 CASSLPGAEAGELFF TGTGCCAGCAGTTTACCGGGGGCCGAGGCCGGGGAGCTGTTTTTT
TRBD2 TRBJ2-1 - TRBV6-6 CASSPTSGSNEQFF TGTGCCAGCAGCCCGACTAGCGGGAGCAATGAGCAGTTCTTC
TRBD1 TRBJ1-4 many TRBV12-3/TRBV12-4 CASRPTGAGKLFF TGTGCCAGCAGACCGACAGGGGCCGGGAAACTGTTTTTT
- TRBJ2-2 many TRBV7-2 CASSAGGGPRTGELFF TGTGCCAGCAGCGCAGGGGGGGGCCCGAGGACCGGGGAGCTGTTTTTT
TRBD1 TRBJ1-5 many TRBV27 CASRPGQGSYQPQHF TGTGCCAGCAGGCCAGGACAGGGGAGCTATCAGCCCCAGCATTTT
- TRBJ1-5 - TRBV6-2/TRBV6-3 CASSYGGAGIGYQPQHF TGTGCCAGCAGTTACGGAGGCGCAGGGATAGGATACCAGCCCCAGCATTTT
- TRBJ1-3 many TRBV12-3/TRBV12-4 CASSSRGASSGNTIYF TGTGCCAGCAGTTCTCGTGGGGCGTCCTCTGGAAACACCATATATTTT
- TRBJ2-7 few TRBV5-1 CASNDPRSSYEQYF TGCGCCAGCAACGATCCAAGGAGCTCCTACGAGCAGTACTTC
TRBD1 TRBJ2-7 - TRBV7-6 CASSSGTGVLYEQYF TGTGCCAGCAGTTCAGGGACAGGGGTTCTCTACGAGCAGTACTTC
- TRBJ2-3 once TRBV29-1 CSVEDPREGRSTDTQYF TGCAGCGTTGAAGATCCCCGTGAAGGGAGGAGCACAGATACGCAGTATTTT
- TRBJ2-5 once TRBV24-1 CATSDWDTCYQETQYF TGTGCCACCAGTGATTGGGACACCTGTTACCAAGAGACCCAGTACTTC
- TRBJ1-5 - TRBV24-1 CATSDGSRVGPQHF TGTGCCACCAGTGATGGGAGCAGGGTTGGTCCCCAGCATTTT
- TRBJ2-2 many TRBV5-4 CASSFEAGNTGELFF TGTGCCAGCAGTTTTGAAGCGGGGAACACCGGGGAGCTGTTTTTT
TRBD2 TRBJ2-1 many TRBV7-2 CASSSAGTSGASSYNEQFF TGTGCCAGCAGTTCGGCCGGGACTAGCGGAGCCAGCTCCTACAATGAGCAGTTCTTC
TRBD1 TRBJ1-2 many TRBV7-2 CASSLGSDRGYGYTF TGTGCCAGCAGCTTAGGATCGGACAGGGGCTATGGCTACACCTTC
TRBD1 TRBJ1-5 - TRBV12-3/TRBV12-4 CATAPGTGINQPQHF TGTGCCACTGCTCCCGGGACAGGGATCAATCAGCCCCAGCATTTT
TRBD1 TRBJ1-5 - TRBV20-1 CSAKGQGYNQPQHF TGCAGTGCTAAGGGACAGGGCTACAATCAGCCCCAGCATTTT
TRBD1 TRBJ2-1 - TRBV15 CATSEDRGPYNAQFF TGTGCCACCAGCGAAGACAGGGGACCCTACAATGCGCAGTTCTTC
- TRBJ2-3 few TRBV6-5 CASSPSGAQGSTQYF TGTGCCAGCAGCCCGTCGGGGGCCCAAGGGAGTACGCAGTATTTT
- TRBJ1-2 - TRBV28 CASSLVGDIGDGYTF TGTGCCAGCAGTTTAGTTGGGGACATCGGCGATGGCTACACCTTC
TRBD1 TRBJ1-2 - TRBV12-3/TRBV12-4 CASSFAQGARGYTF TGTGCCAGCAGTTTCGCACAGGGGGCGCGAGGCTACACCTTC
- TRBJ2-3 few TRBV7-8 CASSGIRTSSRADTQYF TGTGCCAGCAGCGGGATAAGGACCTCATCTAGGGCAGATACGCAGTATTTT
- TRBJ2-6 many TRBV7-6 CASSLVNPNMLFSSGANVLTF TGTGCCAGCAGCTTAGTCAACCCTAACATGCTGTTCAGCTCTGGGGCCAACGTCCTGACTTTC
TRBD2 TRBJ2-3 few TRBV7-9 CASSRGLAGNTDTQYF TGTGCCAGCAGCCGGGGACTAGCGGGGAACACAGATACGCAGTATTTT
- TRBJ1-4 few TRBV20-1 CSARDFQSPTNEKLFF TGCAGTGCTAGAGATTTCCAGAGTCCAACTAATGAAAAACTGTTTTTT
TRBD2 TRBJ2-1 - TRBV29-1 CSATPTSGVTPYNEQFF TGCAGCGCGACCCCCACTAGCGGGGTTACTCCCTACAATGAGCAGTTCTTC
TRBD1 TRBJ1-5 - TRBV18 CASARQGFNQPQHF TGTGCCAGCGCGCGACAGGGGTTCAATCAGCCCCAGCATTTT
TRBD2 TRBJ2-3 - TRBV6-2/TRBV6-3 CASSYFPRPSGVLGDTQYF TGTGCCAGCAGTTACTTTCCCAGGCCTAGCGGGGTTCTTGGAGATACGCAGTATTTT
TRBD1 TRBJ2-1 few TRBV12-3/TRBV12-4 CASSLLTGGYNEQFF TGTGCCAGCAGTTTATTGACAGGGGGTTACAATGAGCAGTTCTTC
- TRBJ1-2 - TRBV4-3 CASSQVLGEGYTF TGCGCCAGCAGCCAAGTTCTCGGTGAGGGCTACACCTTC
- TRBJ2-1 few TRBV20-1 CSARDQAQDYNEQFF TGCAGTGCTAGAGATCAGGCACAGGACTACAATGAGCAGTTCTTC
TRBD1 TRBJ1-2 - TRBV6-1 CASRVAGTGINYGYTF TGTGCCAGCAGAGTTGCCGGGACAGGGATTAACTATGGCTACACCTTC
TRBD1 TRBJ1-6 many TRBV6-1 CASSEPGRGRGPLHF TGTGCCAGCAGTGAACCGGGCAGGGGGAGGGGACCCCTCCACTTT
- TRBJ2-6 many TRBV12-3/TRBV12-4 CASSLGGANVLTF TGTGCCAGCAGTCTAGGGGGGGCCAACGTCCTGACTTTC
- TRBJ2-5 - TRBV27 CASTTAQGRIGQETQYF TGTGCCAGCACCACCGCCCAGGGGCGGATAGGGCAAGAGACCCAGTACTTC
- TRBJ2-6 - TRBV7-2 CASSLVKVLLSGANVLTF TGTGCCAGCAGCTTAGTAAAGGTACTCCTATCTGGGGCCAACGTCCTGACTTTC
- TRBJ1-2 few TRBV7-2 CASSLGLFYGYTF TGTGCCAGCAGCTTAGGGCTCTTCTATGGCTACACCTTC
- TRBJ1-1 - TRBV6-5 CASSSLDRPGAEAFF TGTGCCAGCAGTTCTCTTGACAGGCCGGGGGCTGAAGCTTTCTTT